This entry concerns a single TCR beta chain. Its antigen is unidentified. The CDR3 is made up of 15 amino acids. The V gene's germline CDR1 is SGHRS and CDR2 YFSETQ. Trimming removed 4 bases from V and 9 bases from J, with 20 bases in between. This specimen belongs to a study of blood T cells in healthy people across ages. Study results and limitations: Age brought a roughly linear fall in TCR beta diversity measured per million T cells.

For the second PCR, which ran for about 6 to 11 cycles, a sample-barcoded 5' primer and a J-beta primer mix were used. TCRdb reprocessed the 5' RACE reads with MiXCR, giving one entry per CDR3 protein. The sample lists over a million distinct CDR3 sequences; about 43% were seen once. Sequencing was done on a sample of blood. This clonotype was obtained from a woman under 30 in good health. This chain uses TRBV5-1 with TRBJ2-1; D gene unclear. The CDR3 loop reads CASSLSVPIGSEQFF. The CDR3 DNA is TGCGCCAGCAGCCTGAGCGTGCCGATTGGTAGTGAGCAGTTCTTC.